Listed below are T cell receptor beta chains from one sample, sequenced in a study of naive and memory T cell subsets. Using its own MiXCR run on the UMI-ligation and nested PCR reads, TCRdb lists one record per CDR3 protein. Among 90,000 to 120,000 distinct CDR3 sequences listed, more than 14% were seen once. The sequencing sample was made of naive CD8+ T cells from blood. These TCRs come from a human donor in good health. Both conserved end residues are part of each CDR3. The D gene is left open where the match is weak. Clone size is stated in some rows and not others, as once, few, many or a class when expanded.

D gene	clone size	V gene	J gene	CDR3 DNA	CDR3 protein
TRBD1	many	TRBV12-3/TRBV12-4	TRBJ1-1	TGTGCCAGCAGTTACAGGGGCGCAGCTTTCTTT	CASSYRGAAFF
.	many	TRBV13	TRBJ1-1	TGTGCCAGCAGCACCCCGACGGAGATGAACACTGAAGCTTTCTTT	CASSTPTEMNTEAFF
TRBD1	.	TRBV7-9	TRBJ1-5	TGTGCCAGCAGCGGGGGACAGGACCCTAATCAGCCCCAGCATTTT	CASSGGQDPNQPQHF
.	many	TRBV7-9	TRBJ2-1	TGTGCCAGCAGCTTAGGAGGAGGAGATGAGCAGTTCTTC	CASSLGGGDEQFF
TRBD1	few	TRBV7-3	TRBJ2-7	TGTGCCAGCAGCCCGGGACAGGGTAACGAGCAGTACTTC	CASSPGQGNEQYF
.	few	TRBV14	TRBJ2-3	TGTGCCAGCAGCCAAACAAGTTATAGCACAGATACGCAGTATTTT	CASSQTSYSTDTQYF
.	many	TRBV9	TRBJ2-1	TGTGCCAGCAGCGTAGCGTCCGTAACCTACAATGAGCAGTTCTTC	CASSVASVTYNEQFF
.	few	TRBV11-2	TRBJ2-2	TGTGCCAGCAGCCACATGGACGGGGAGCTGTTTTTT	CASSHMDGELFF
.	.	TRBV30	TRBJ1-3	TGTGCCTGGAGCCCCGGACCTAACTCTGGAAACACCATATATTTT	CAWSPGPNSGNTIYF
.	.	TRBV5-1	TRBJ2-1	TGCGCCAGCAGCCTCCCCCCGGCCGGGTCCTACAATGAGCAGTTCTTC	CASSLPPAGSYNEQFF
.	few	TRBV7-9	TRBJ1-1	TGTGCCACAGAAGGCGGGACTGAAGCTTTCTTT	CATEGGTEAFF
TRBD2	many	TRBV20-1	TRBJ2-3	TGCAGTGCTAGAGATCTGCATTTAGCGGGAGAAGGCACAGATACGCAGTATTTT	CSARDLHLAGEGTDTQYF
.	.	TRBV4-3	TRBJ2-1	TGCGCCAGCAGCGAGGAGGGTAGCTCCTACAATGAGCAGTTCTTC	CASSEEGSSYNEQFF
.	few	TRBV7-2	TRBJ2-1	TGTGCCAGCAGCTTAGGGACCGGGAGTGAGCAGTTCTTC	CASSLGTGSEQFF
.	.	TRBV4-3	TRBJ2-7	TGCGCCAGCAGCCAAGTACCGGATGTGACCTACGAGCAGTACTTC	CASSQVPDVTYEQYF
.	few	TRBV28	TRBJ2-4	TGTGCCAGCAGCCCCACTCGACAAGGCTTAGCCAAAAACATTCAGTACTTC	CASSPTRQGLAKNIQYF
TRBD2	.	TRBV23-1	TRBJ2-7	TGCGCCAGCAGCGAAGGGGAGGGCGACGAGCAGTACTTC	CASSEGEGDEQYF
.	.	TRBV14	TRBJ1-1	TGTGCCAGCAGCCAGGTGAACACTGAAGCTTTCTTT	CASSQVNTEAFF
.	.	TRBV13	TRBJ2-7	TGTGCCAGCAGCCCAGGGACCTCTGACCACGAGCAGTACTTC	CASSPGTSDHEQYF
TRBD1	.	TRBV3-1	TRBJ1-2	TGTGCCAGCAGCCAAGATGGGACAGGGATATTAGGCTACACCTTC	CASSQDGTGILGYTF
.	many	TRBV5-6	TRBJ1-1	TGTGCCAGCAGCTTGACGACAGGTAACACTGAAGCTTTCTTT	CASSLTTGNTEAFF
TRBD1	few	TRBV27	TRBJ2-1	TGTGCCAGCAGTTTAGGGATAGGGACAGGGGAGATCTTC	CASSLGIGTGEIF
.	many	TRBV11-2	TRBJ2-2	TGTGCCAGCAGCTTAGTTTCGGCGGGCCGGGGTGGCACCGGGGAGCTGTTTTTT	CASSLVSAGRGGTGELFF
TRBD1	.	TRBV19	TRBJ2-3	TGTGCCATTCTGGACAGGGGGACAGATACGCAGTATTTT	CAILDRGTDTQYF
.	.	TRBV7-9	TRBJ2-3	TGTGCCAGCAGCTCGGAGGCGGATACGCAGTATTTT	CASSSEADTQYF
.	.	TRBV28	TRBJ2-1	TGTGCCAGCAGTCCCCCCGGGCCGATGGCCTACAATGAGCAGTTCTTC	CASSPPGPMAYNEQFF
.	many	TRBV24-1	TRBJ1-1	TGTGCCACCAGTGATCGTACAGGGTCTGAAGCTTTCTTT	CATSDRTGSEAFF
TRBD1	.	TRBV5-1	TRBJ2-7	TGCGCCAGCAGCTGGACAGGGGGCGAGCAGTACTTC	CASSWTGGEQYF
TRBD2	.	TRBV11-2	TRBJ2-5	TGTGCCAGCAGCTTAAGGGCGACTAGCGGGGTTGGCCAAGAGACCCAGTACTTC	CASSLRATSGVGQETQYF
TRBD2	few	TRBV15	TRBJ2-1	TGTGCCACCAGCAGAGTCTGGACTAGCGGGAGCAGCGAGCAGTTCTTC	CATSRVWTSGSSEQFF
.	many	TRBV19	TRBJ2-3	TGTGCCAGTAGTTTGGAGGGTAATACAGATACGCAGTATTTT	CASSLEGNTDTQYF
.	few	TRBV7-8	TRBJ1-1	TGTGCCAGCAGCTTAGGCGCGGGGGGCATGGAAGCTTTCTTT	CASSLGAGGMEAFF
.	many	TRBV30	TRBJ1-3	TGTGCCTGGAGTTGGTTAGGGAGCTCTGGAAACACCATATATTTT	CAWSWLGSSGNTIYF
.	few	TRBV15	TRBJ2-1	TGTGCCACCAGCAGAGATCAGGAGGACTACAATGAGCAGTTCTTC	CATSRDQEDYNEQFF
.	few	TRBV29-1	TRBJ2-6	TGCAGCGTCTCGGGCTCTGGGGCCAACGTCCTGACTTTC	CSVSGSGANVLTF
.	.	TRBV6-5	TRBJ2-7	TGTGCCAGCAGTTACACTTTACCACCCAGGAGGCCCAGCGAGCAGTACTTC	CASSYTLPPRRPSEQYF
.	many	TRBV6-2/TRBV6-3	TRBJ1-5	TGTGCCAGCAGCTCGCCAAGATCCAATCAGCCCCAGCATTTT	CASSSPRSNQPQHF
.	few	TRBV3-1	TRBJ1-5	TGTGCCAGCAGCCAAGAGGCCCCCAGTAGGGGCGTTCAGCCCCAGCATTTT	CASSQEAPSRGVQPQHF
TRBD2	many	TRBV3-1	TRBJ2-5	TGTGCCAGCAGCCAGAGACTAGCGGGATCTGGTGAGACCCAGTACTTC	CASSQRLAGSGETQYF
.	.	TRBV7-9	TRBJ2-7	TGTGCCAGCAGCTCGGGAGCTCGCGAGCAGTACTTC	CASSSGAREQYF
.	few	TRBV7-8	TRBJ2-3	TGTGCCAGCAGCTTATTGGCCGGGGCAGCCGGGGGAGATACGCAGTATTTT	CASSLLAGAAGGDTQYF